This record covers a single T cell receptor (beta chain). The data were obtained in a study of blood T cell repertoires in COVID-19. As for the study in general: Sites across the United States, Italy and Spain contributed samples from acute and convalescent COVID-19. T cells, B-cell-depleted T cells, or PBMCs provided the cDNA or gDNA that served as material.

Trimming pared 3 bases from V and 3 bases from J, leaving 15 bases between. The CDR3 extends over 16 amino acids. The assay was immunoSEQ multiplex PCR, and TCRdb's table has in-frame clones only and misses some. Found here are roughly 250,000 clones, about 89% of them singletons; the top ten hold under 10%. Sequencing was performed on PBMCs or T cells enriched from blood (not recorded which). The receptor was isolated from a man aged 35-49 years who had recovered from COVID-19. The chain joins TRBV23-1 to TRBJ2-1; a possible D gene is TRBD1 (6 bases). TRBV23-1 is noted as an ORF with a role that remains uncertain. CDR3 in amino acids: CASSHPGTRNYNEQFF. The CDR3 coding sequence is TGCGCCAGCAGTCATCCCGGGACAAGAAACTACAATGAGCAGTTCTTC.